These 8 T cell receptor beta chains came from one sample sequenced in a study of blood T cell repertoires in COVID-19. Only in-frame clones appear in the TCRdb table, and some are missing; sequencing was by immunoSEQ multiplex PCR. The sample includes fewer than 350,000 clones, about 86% of them seen just once. Sequenced sample: peripheral blood. Receptors originate from a woman aged 25-40 years with COVID-19, enrolled during active disease.

This chain uses TRBV5-4 with TRBJ1-4, with a possible D match to TRBD1 (6 bases). The CDR3 runs to 15 residues. V was shortened by 2 bases and J by 7 bases, with 15 bases between the two germline ends. Germline CDR1 SGHNT, CDR2 YYREEE (reference sequence). CDR3: CASSFQTGNIEKLFF. DNA of the CDR3: TGTGCCAGCAGCTTCCAAACAGGGAATATTGAAAAACTGTTTTTT.

The V gene is TRBV4-1, the J gene TRBJ2-7; D is perhaps TRBD2 (5 bases). The CDR3 contains 14 residues. Trimming stripped 4 bases from V and 2 bases from J, with 12 bases between. The germline CDR1 and CDR2 sequences are MGHRA and YSYEKL. The CDR3 reads CASSLSHGAYEQYF. CDR3 bases: TGCGCCAGCAGCCTATCCCACGGGGCCTACGAGCAGTACTTC.

J is TRBJ2-5 and V is TRBV27, with TRBD1 identical over 10 bases. V lost 5 bases to trimming and J lost 5 bases; unmatched junction nucleotides: 11. The CDR3 is made up of 16 amino acids. CDR1 and CDR2 (germline): MNHEY, SMNVEV (reference sequence). Here the CDR3 DNA reads TGTGCCAGCAGTAGACTCGGGACAGGGGCCTGGGAGACCCAGTACTTC. Translating gives CASSRLGTGAWETQYF.

The gene calls are TRBV19 and TRBJ1-2, with 8 bases lining up with TRBD1. The J segment lost 2 bases and the V segment lost 10 bases, leaving 6 bases of the junction unmatched. The CDR3 has 13 amino acids. Germline loops: CDR1 LNHDA, CDR2 SQIVND (reference sequence). The CDR3 DNA is TGTGCCACTCAGGACAGGGAAAACTATGGCTACACCTTC. Its protein is CATQDRENYGYTF.

V gene TRBV4-1 combines with J gene TRBJ2-1; TRBD2 matches 8 bases. Germline values: CDR1 MGHRA, CDR2 YSYEKL. CDR3 size: 18 residues. V gave up 1 base and J gave up 5 bases; unmatched junction bases: 13. CDR3: CASSQATSGGILDNEQFF. CDR3 sequence (DNA): TGCGCCAGCAGCCAAGCTACCAGCGGGGGCATTCTAGACAATGAGCAGTTCTTC.

The J gene is TRBJ2-2, the V gene TRBV27; D gene ambiguous. Per germline, CDR1 MNHEY and CDR2 SMNVEV (reference sequence). With 3 bases removed from V and 2 bases from J, the gap between germline ends came to 10 bases. This CDR3 has 15 amino acids. Here the CDR3 DNA reads TGTGCCAGCAGTTTCACCCAGGCCAACACCGGGGAGCTGTTTTTT. Encoded protein: CASSFTQANTGELFF.

The rearrangement joins TRBV28 to TRBJ2-1; 8 nucleotides line up with TRBD2. The CDR3 sequence is 15 residues long. Germline CDR1 MDHEN, CDR2 SYDVKM. With V trimmed by 6 bases and J by 6 bases, 10 bases remained unmatched. Here the CDR3 DNA reads TGTGCCAGCAGCTCGGGGGGGATGGTGAGCAATGAGCAGTTCTTC. Translated: CASSSGGMVSNEQFF.

CDR3 sequence: CASSPPGSAYEQYF. CDR3 nucleotide sequence: TGTGCCAGCTCCCCCCCAGGGTCCGCCTACGAGCAGTACTTC. The rearrangement links TRBV2 to TRBJ2-7; a possible D gene is TRBD1 (5 bases). The CDR3 runs 14 residues. Per germline, CDR1 SNHLY and CDR2 FYNNEI. Trimming took off 8 bases at V and 2 bases at J, with 16 bases between the two ends.